Presented here are 24 T cell receptor beta chains from one specimen sequenced in a study of shared clonotypes between healthy human individuals. The data were produced by immunoSEQ multiplex PCR, yet TCRdb's version contains in-frame clones alone and is incomplete. This table has about a million clones, around 80% appearing once. Material for sequencing was memory CD4+ T cells sorted from blood. The subset is: CD45RA-negative fraction. These receptors all stem from a man in his late teens or twenties in good health.

The chain recombines TRBV5-3 with TRBJ2-2; D uncertain. TRBV5-3 is assigned to the ORF class and has an uncertain function. CDR3 size: 18 residues. V lost 1 base to trimming and J lost 0 bases, with 16 bases between them. The CDR3 spells CARSLLWNTPTNTGELFF. The CDR3 nucleotides are TGTGCCAGAAGCTTGCTGTGGAACACCCCGACGAACACCGGGGAGCTGTTTTTT.

This clone has a handful of counts. This chain uses TRBV4-3 with TRBJ2-2, with D unclear. The CDR3 has 13 residues. Germline V gene data show CDR1 as LGHNA and CDR2 as YSLEER. Trimming stripped 0 bases from V and 6 bases from J, with 5 bases between. CDR3 amino acids: CASSQEYPGELFF. DNA of the CDR3: TGCGCCAGCAGCCAAGAGTACCCCGGGGAGCTGTTTTTT.

The CDR3 sequence is CASEGAGNQPQHF. The CDR3 coding sequence is TGTGCCAGCGAGGGGGCGGGCAATCAGCCCCAGCATTTT. This chain uses TRBV2 with TRBJ1-5; 7 bases agree with TRBD1. The V segment lost 8 bases and the J segment 2 bases; nucleotides outside the gene matches: 3. The CDR3 length is 13 residues. Per germline, CDR1 SNHLY and CDR2 FYNNEI. Using reference TRBV2 and TRBJ1-5 for the parts outside the CDR3, the full variable domain is EPEVTQTPSHQVTQMGQEVILRCVPISNHLYFYWYRQILGQKVEFLVSFYNNEISEKSEIFDDQFSVERPDGSNFTLKIRSTKLEDSAMYFCASEGAGNQPQHFGDGTRLSIL.

This clone was found a few times. The chain has TRBV5-1 and TRBJ1-2, with D unresolved. V was cut by 6 bases and J by 8 bases, with 17 bases left in between. The CDR3 is 13 residues long. Germline loops: CDR1 SGHRS, CDR2 YFSETQ. CDR3 loop: CASTRQPEGGYTF. As DNA, the CDR3 is TGCGCCAGCACGCGGCAGCCCGAGGGAGGCTACACCTTC. Using reference TRBV5-1 and TRBJ1-2 for the parts outside the CDR3, the full variable domain is KAGVTQTPRYLIKTRGQQVTLSCSPISGHRSVSWYQQTPGQGLQFLFEYFSETQRNKGNFPGRFSGRQFSNSRSEMNVSTLELGDSALYLCASTRQPEGGYTFGSGTRLTVV.

The chain has TRBV4-3 and TRBJ2-2; D is ambiguous. The CDR3 extends over 14 amino acids. The ends were cut back, 2 bases at V and 6 bases at J, with 10 bases in the middle. Germline CDR1 reads LGHNA; CDR2 reads YSLEER. CDR3 nucleotide sequence: TGCGCCAGCAGCCAATGGGAAGTTTCCGGGGAGCTGTTTTTT. Translating gives CASSQWEVSGELFF.

The chain recombines TRBV7-2 with TRBJ2-2; D might be TRBD1 or TRBD2, each matching 5 bases. The V end was cut by 6 bases, the J end by 6 bases, with 14 bases between. From germline, CDR1 is SGHTA and CDR2 FQGNSA. The CDR3 covers 14 residues. CDR3 sequence (DNA): TGTGCCAGCAGTAAACCTGGGGGAGCCGGGGAGCTGTTTTTT. This gives the protein CASSKPGGAGELFF.

For this clone: This may be a read error: a much more frequent sequence differs by one nucleotide. Other DNA variants within this sample encode the same CDR3. The chain joins TRBV28 to TRBJ1-2, with D perhaps TRBD1 (5 bases). This CDR3 has 12 amino acids. Trimming took off 3 bases at V and 3 bases at J, with 5 bases between the two ends. Germline V gene data show CDR1 as MDHEN and CDR2 as SYDVKM. The CDR3 bases are TGTGCCAGCAGTTTGGGGGACTATGGCTACACCTTC. As protein: CASSLGDYGYTF.

The rearrangement links TRBV7-6 to TRBJ2-1; the D gene is possibly TRBD2 (5 bases). This CDR3 region has 12 residues. Deletions cut 1 base from V and 10 bases from J, with 8 bases between. Germline V gene sequence: CDR1 SGHVS, CDR2 FNYEAQ. CDR3 in DNA: TGTGCCAGCAGCTTAGAAAGAGGGGAGCAGTTCTTC. As protein: CASSLERGEQFF.

The chain recombines TRBV19 with TRBJ1-2; 7 bases align to TRBD1. Trimming removed 11 bases from V and 2 bases from J; junction bases left unmatched: 5. The germline V gene has CDR1 LNHDA and CDR2 SQIVND (reference sequence). The CDR3 is 12 amino acids. In DNA form, the CDR3 reads TGTGCCGCCTCGGACAGGAACTATGGCTACACCTTC. Translation gives CAASDRNYGYTF. The full variable domain, rest sourced from reference TRBV19 and TRBJ1-2, is DGGITQSPKYLFRKEGQNVTLSCEQNLNHDAMYWYRQDPGQGLRLIYYSQIVNDFQKGDIAEGYSVSREKKESFPLTVTSAQKNPTAFYLCAASDRNYGYTFGSGTRLTVV.

This chain links TRBV30 with TRBJ1-1, with 11 nucleotides matching TRBD1. The CDR3 is made up of 14 amino acids. J was trimmed by 5 bases and V by 1 base; bases with no gene match: 3. Germline CDR1 is GTSNPN and CDR2 is SVGIG (reference sequence). This CDR3 reads CAWSGGQGVTEAFF. Here the CDR3 DNA reads TGTGCCTGGAGTGGGGGACAGGGGGTGACTGAAGCTTTCTTT.

The V gene is TRBV7-2, the J gene TRBJ2-5; D perhaps matches TRBD1 (6 bases). This CDR3 is 13 amino acids long. V was shortened by 4 bases and J by 2 bases, with 8 bases between the two germline ends. Germline V gene lookup returns CDR1 SGHTA and CDR2 FQGNSA. The CDR3 loop reads CASSSQGQETQYF. In DNA form, the CDR3 reads TGTGCCAGCAGCTCACAGGGTCAAGAGACCCAGTACTTC. Variable domain in full (rest from reference TRBV7-2 and TRBJ2-5): GAGVSQSPSNKVTEKGKDVELRCDPISGHTALYWYRQSLGQGLEFLIYFQGNSAPDKSGLPSDRFSAERTGGSVSTLTIQRTQQEDSAVYLCASSSQGQETQYFGPGTRLLVL.

The rearrangement links TRBV4-1 to TRBJ1-4; D not certain. Trimming took 0 bases from V and 6 from J, leaving 17 bases between them. The CDR3 contains 17 residues. Germline CDR1 and CDR2: MGHRA and YSYEKL. Here the CDR3 reads CASSQEEKESRDEKLFF. The CDR3 bases are TGCGCCAGCAGCCAAGAGGAAAAAGAGTCTAGAGATGAAAAACTGTTTTTT.

V usage is TRBV9 and J usage is TRBJ1-1; perhaps TRBD1 as D (5 bases). This CDR3 spans 15 amino acids. V lost 0 bases, J lost 2 bases, and 11 bases lay in between. Germline CDR1 and CDR2: SGDLS and YYNGEE. DNA for the CDR3: TGTGCCAGCAGCGTAGATCCAGGGCCCAACACTGAAGCTTTCTTT. Its protein is CASSVDPGPNTEAFF.

This clone is a singleton in its sample. The V and J genes are TRBV5-6 and TRBJ2-2; possibly TRBD1 or TRBD2 for D (5 bases each). Trimming removed 4 bases from V and 4 bases from J, with 8 bases in between. Germline CDR1 and CDR2: SGHDT and YYEEEE. The CDR3 length is 13 residues. Here the CDR3 DNA reads TGTGCCAGCAGCACGGGGCTCACCGGGGAGCTGTTTTTT. It yields the protein CASSTGLTGELFF.

This chain uses TRBV28 with TRBJ1-2; the match to TRBD1 covers 7 bases. Trimming cost V 2 bases and J 9 bases; bases outside gene matches: 6. The CDR3 is 13 residues long. Germline V gene sequence: CDR1 MDHEN, CDR2 SYDVKM. CDR3 amino acids: CASSLPTGSSYTF. The CDR3 bases are TGTGCCAGCAGTTTACCGACAGGGTCTAGCTACACCTTC.

This clone was found once. The CDR3 DNA follows: TGTGCCAGCTCACCACCCTACAGGGGTGCAGGGGCCAACGTCCTGACTTTC. This gives the protein CASSPPYRGAGANVLTF. The chain employs TRBV18 and TRBJ2-6, with 7 nucleotides matching TRBD1. This CDR3 has 17 residues. CDR1 KGHSH and CDR2 LQKENI come from the germline V gene. J lost 4 bases, V lost 0 bases, and 6 bases had no gene match.

V and J are TRBV5-1 and TRBJ2-5; the D gene is possibly TRBD2 (6 bases). V was shortened by 4 bases and J by 5 bases, with 18 bases between the two germline ends. The CDR3 has 15 amino acids. CDR1 and CDR2 from the germline V gene are SGHRS and YFSETQ. This CDR3 reads CASSRDSTPGETQYF. The CDR3 region has the DNA TGCGCCAGCAGCAGGGACTCGACACCGGGTGAGACCCAGTACTTC.

The chain links TRBV7-2 to TRBJ1-5; 7 bases match TRBD1. The CDR3 extends over 15 amino acids. Germline CDR1 is SGHTA and CDR2 is FQGNSA. The junction had 8 bases not matched to a gene; V was cut back by 4 bases and J by 5 bases. The CDR3 protein is CASSYRQGSDQPQHF. The CDR3 DNA is TGTGCCAGCAGCTACCGACAGGGTTCGGATCAGCCCCAGCATTTT.

V usage is TRBV5-1 and J usage is TRBJ1-1; 7 bases map to TRBD1. Germline V gene data show CDR1 as SGHRS and CDR2 as YFSETQ. Unmatched junction bases numbered 5, after V lost 0 bases and J lost 0 bases. The CDR3 has 16 amino acids. The CDR3 is CASSLEARGMNTEAFF. Written as DNA, the CDR3 is TGCGCCAGCAGCTTGGAGGCCAGGGGGATGAACACTGAAGCTTTCTTT. Full variable domain (missing parts from reference TRBV5-1 and TRBJ1-1): KAGVTQTPRYLIKTRGQQVTLSCSPISGHRSVSWYQQTPGQGLQFLFEYFSETQRNKGNFPGRFSGRQFSNSRSEMNVSTLELGDSALYLCASSLEARGMNTEAFFGQGTRLTVV.

The chain employs TRBV5-1 and TRBJ2-2; a possible D gene is TRBD2 (6 bases). Between the trimmed V and J ends, which lost 4 bases and 7 bases, there was a span of 11 bases. This CDR3 has 13 residues. CDR1 and CDR2 (germline): SGHRS, YFSETQ. The CDR3 loop reads CASSISGGGELFF. The CDR3, as DNA: TGCGCCAGCAGCATTTCCGGGGGCGGGGAGCTGTTTTTT.

This clone was seen a handful of times. This rearrangement joins TRBV7-6 to TRBJ2-7, with D perhaps assigned TRBD1 or TRBD2 (6 bases each). V lost 1 base and J lost 6, with 16 bases in between. The CDR3 has 15 amino acids. The germline V gene has CDR1 SGHVS and CDR2 FNYEAQ. CDR3 amino acids: CASSLGVQGLGEQYF. CDR3 nucleotide sequence: TGTGCCAGCAGCTTAGGAGTACAGGGACTGGGCGAGCAGTACTTC.

The chain combines TRBV13 with TRBJ2-3, with 10 bases that match TRBD2. In germline, CDR1 is PRHDT, CDR2 FYEKMQ (reference sequence). The CDR3 loop spans 17 amino acids. V dropped 5 bases and J dropped 3; count of bases not matched to a gene: 11. CDR3 amino acids: CASSPSDKREGTDTQYF. The DNA for the CDR3 is TGTGCCAGCAGCCCCTCGGACAAGCGGGAGGGGACAGATACGCAGTATTTT.

J is TRBJ1-2 and V is TRBV7-9; D might be TRBD1 (5 bases). The CDR3 totals 14 residues. Per germline, CDR1 SEHNR and CDR2 FQNEAQ (reference sequence). V was shortened by 5 bases and J by 6 bases, with 16 bases between the two germline ends. CDR3 nucleotide sequence: TGTGCCAGCAGCGCCGGCACCGGGGGTAATGGCTACACCTTC. It yields the protein CASSAGTGGNGYTF.

V and J are TRBV5-6 and TRBJ1-2, with D perhaps TRBD1 (5 bases). The CDR3 is made up of 14 amino acids. Germline loops: CDR1 SGHDT, CDR2 YYEEEE. V was clipped by 1 base and J by 4 bases, with 11 bases between them. CDR3 DNA sequence: TGTGCCAGCAGCTTGTCGGCAGGGACCTATGGCTACACCTTC. Its translation is CASSLSAGTYGYTF. Combining the CDR3 with reference TRBV5-6 and TRBJ1-2 gives the whole variable domain DAGVTQSPTHLIKTRGQQVTLRCSPKSGHDTVSWYQQALGQGPQFIFQYYEEEERQRGNFPDRFSGHQFPNYSSELNVNALLLGDSALYLCASSLSAGTYGYTFGSGTRLTVV.